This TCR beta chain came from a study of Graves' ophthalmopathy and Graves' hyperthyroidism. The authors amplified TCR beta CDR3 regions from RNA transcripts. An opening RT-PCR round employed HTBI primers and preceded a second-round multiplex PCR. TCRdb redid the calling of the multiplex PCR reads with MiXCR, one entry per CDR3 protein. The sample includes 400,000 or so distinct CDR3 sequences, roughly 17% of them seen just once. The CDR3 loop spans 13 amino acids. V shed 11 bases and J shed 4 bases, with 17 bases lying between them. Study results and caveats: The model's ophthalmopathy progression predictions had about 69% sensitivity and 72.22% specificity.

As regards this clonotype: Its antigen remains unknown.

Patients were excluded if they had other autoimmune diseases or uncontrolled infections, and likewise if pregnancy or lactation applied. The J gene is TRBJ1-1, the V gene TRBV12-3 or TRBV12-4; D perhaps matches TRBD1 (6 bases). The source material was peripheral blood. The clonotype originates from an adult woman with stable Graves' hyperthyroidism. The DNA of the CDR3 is TGTGCCGGCCTACGGGGGGCGGCCACTGAAGCTTTCTTT. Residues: CAGLRGAATEAFF.